The clone carrying this T cell receptor (beta chain) has a handful of counts. These data come from a study of human T cells and chemical hapten exposure. Time point reported: pre-sensitization, week 0. As to treatment: therapeutic diphenylcyclopropenone sensitization with weekly scalp DPC. The CDR3 runs to 16 residues. V lost 3 bases to trimming and J lost 0 bases, with 12 bases between them. Germline V lookup: CDR1 SGHTA, CDR2 FQGNSA. One entry per CDR3 protein results from TCRdb running MiXCR on the RACE reads. Of around 350,000 distinct CDR3 sequences listed, around 5.5% are singletons. The sequenced sample was whole blood, obtained in connection with sensitization to the hapten diphenylcyclopropenone (DPC). The chain employs TRBV7-2 and TRBJ2-1; D is unresolved. The TCR was taken from a woman aged 18-29 years with alopecia areata. Some clones in this sample may be carry-over from other donors' samples. The CDR3 DNA sequence: TGTGCCAGCAGCTTTAAGGGCCACAGCTCCTACAATGAGCAGTTCTTC. This gives the protein CASSFKGHSSYNEQFF.